This T cell receptor (beta chain) derives from a study of blood T cells in healthy people across ages. This CDR3 region has 14 residues. The ends were cut back, 8 bases at V and 1 base at J, with 16 bases in the middle. In germline, CDR1 is GTSNPN, CDR2 SVGIG (reference sequence). Using a J-beta primer mix together with a sample-barcoded 5' primer, a second PCR was run for about 6 to 12 cycles. TCRdb used MiXCR to reprocess the 5' RACE reads, holding one entry per CDR3 protein. The table records 1.5 million to 2 million distinct CDR3 sequences, about 31% of them present only once. The chain couples TRBV30 to TRBJ2-3; a possible D gene is TRBD2 (6 bases). What was sequenced was blood. This receptor was obtained from a woman aged 25-40 years in good health. Here the CDR3 reads CARAPGLRTDTQYF. CDR3 coding DNA: TGTGCCCGTGCACCGGGACTTCGCACAGATACGCAGTATTTT.